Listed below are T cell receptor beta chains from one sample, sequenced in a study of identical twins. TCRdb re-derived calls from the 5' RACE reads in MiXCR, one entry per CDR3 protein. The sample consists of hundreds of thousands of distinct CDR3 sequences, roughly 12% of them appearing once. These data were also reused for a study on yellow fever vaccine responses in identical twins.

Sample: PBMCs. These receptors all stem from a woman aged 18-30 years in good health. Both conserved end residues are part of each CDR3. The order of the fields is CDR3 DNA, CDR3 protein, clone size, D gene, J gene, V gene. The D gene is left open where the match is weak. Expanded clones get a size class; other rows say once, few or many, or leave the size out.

TGTGCCAGCAGTTTACAGGGGACTCCCCTCACCGGGGAGCTGTTTTTT	CASSLQGTPLTGELFF	few	NA	TRBJ2-2	TRBV12-3/TRBV12-4
TGCGCCAGCAGCCCCGGGACAGGGTTTAATCAGCCCCAGCATTTT	CASSPGTGFNQPQHF	many	TRBD1	TRBJ1-5	TRBV4-1
TGCGCCAGCAGCTTACGACAGGGAGTAAGCTCCTACAATGAGCAGTTCTTC	CASSLRQGVSSYNEQFF	many	TRBD1	TRBJ2-1	TRBV5-1
TGTGCCAGCAGTTTAGCGCCGGGGGTAGCGGGAGGGATTTACAATGAGCAGTTCTTC	CASSLAPGVAGGIYNEQFF	NA	TRBD2	TRBJ2-1	TRBV12-3/TRBV12-4
TGTGCCAGCAGTTATACTACGGATCAGAACACTGAAGCTTTCTTT	CASSYTTDQNTEAFF	NA	NA	TRBJ1-1	TRBV6-5
TGCGCCAGCAGCCATGCTAGCGGGGGGGCCATAGATACGCAGTATTTT	CASSHASGGAIDTQYF	NA	TRBD2	TRBJ2-3	TRBV4-1
TGTGCCAGCAGTTTATCACGGACAGGGACAGAGTTCTTC	CASSLSRTGTEFF	few	TRBD1	TRBJ2-1	TRBV27
TGTGCCAGCAGCCCTCCCCAGACAGGTCAAGAGGCCCAGTACTTC	CASSPPQTGQEAQYF	NA	NA	TRBJ2-5	TRBV28
TGTGCCATCAGTGCAGGCCGAATGCACAATGAGCAGTTCTTC	CAISAGRMHNEQFF	NA	NA	TRBJ2-1	TRBV10-3
TGTGCCAGCAGTTACAGCCCGGTAGCGGGGGGCTATGAGCAGTTCTTC	CASSYSPVAGGYEQFF	many	TRBD2	TRBJ2-1	TRBV28
TGTGCCAGCAGTTCGGTAGGGGTTCAGCCCCAGCATTTT	CASSSVGVQPQHF	many	NA	TRBJ1-5	TRBV12-3/TRBV12-4
TGCGCCAGCAGTTCTCACCGGGGGAGCACAGATACGCAGTATTTT	CASSSHRGSTDTQYF	many	NA	TRBJ2-3	TRBV5-1
TGTGCCAGCAGTGAGTTGCAGTGGGGTGAGCAGTTCTTC	CASSELQWGEQFF	few	NA	TRBJ2-1	TRBV6-6
TGTGCCAGCAGCGTAGATGGAAACACCATATATTTT	CASSVDGNTIYF	NA	NA	TRBJ1-3	TRBV9
TGTGCCAGCAGCGCCGCTCTGGAGAGTCTCCAAGAGACCCAGTACTTC	CASSAALESLQETQYF	NA	NA	TRBJ2-5	TRBV5-4
TGTGCCAGCAGCTTAGGGCTAGCGAAAAACAATGAGCAGTTCTTC	CASSLGLAKNNEQFF	NA	NA	TRBJ2-1	TRBV11-3
TGCGCCAGCAGCCCGGTGGGGAACACTGAAGCTTTCTTT	CASSPVGNTEAFF	many	NA	TRBJ1-1	TRBV5-1
TGTGCCAGCAGCCGGGGACTAGCTCAAGAGACCCAGTACTTC	CASSRGLAQETQYF	many	TRBD2	TRBJ2-5	TRBV14
TGCAGTGCCCGGGGGGTCCTAGCCTCCCAAGAGACCCAGTACTTC	CSARGVLASQETQYF	few	TRBD2	TRBJ2-5	TRBV20-1
TGCAGTGCTAGAGATTCCAACGGGAGGGGTGGAGAGACCCAGTACTTC	CSARDSNGRGGETQYF	NA	TRBD2	TRBJ2-5	TRBV20-1
TGTGCCAGCTCACCGTCGGGACAGAACACAGATACGCAGTATTTT	CASSPSGQNTDTQYF	NA	TRBD1	TRBJ2-3	TRBV18
TGTGCCAGCATGGGACTAGCGGGAGGAGGGTCCTACGAGCAGTACTTC	CASMGLAGGGSYEQYF	NA	TRBD2	TRBJ2-7	TRBV6-1
TGCGCCAGCAGAGGGGGGACTAGCGGGGGTTTCGGCAGGGCCATGGATACGCAGTATTTT	CASRGGTSGGFGRAMDTQYF	NA	TRBD2	TRBJ2-3	TRBV5-1
TGTGCCAGCAGCAAAGATCGTAGACTAGCCCAGCCCGGGGAGCTGTTTTTT	CASSKDRRLAQPGELFF	NA	NA	TRBJ2-2	TRBV21-1
TGTGCCAGCAGCCAACCCCTTGGGGGGAACGCCTACAATGAGCAGTTCTTC	CASSQPLGGNAYNEQFF	few	NA	TRBJ2-1	TRBV3-1
TGTGCCATCAGTGACGTGGGAGCCAGCACAGATACGCAGTATTTT	CAISDVGASTDTQYF	NA	NA	TRBJ2-3	TRBV10-3
TGCAGTGCTACCCTCGGACTGAGACAAGAGACCCAGTACTTC	CSATLGLRQETQYF	many	NA	TRBJ2-5	TRBV20-1
TGTGCCATCAGCCGGGACTCCGAGGGTGAGCAGTTCTTC	CAISRDSEGEQFF	few	NA	TRBJ2-1	TRBV10-3
TGTGCCACACTAGCGGGTGGATCCGGGGAGCTGTTTTTT	CATLAGGSGELFF	few	TRBD2	TRBJ2-2	TRBV10-3
TGTGCCAGCAGTGTCCAGCCCCAGCATTTT	CASSVQPQHF	few	NA	TRBJ1-5	TRBV6-1
TGTGCCAGCAGTCCCTCGGACAGAGACAATGAGCAGTTCTTC	CASSPSDRDNEQFF	NA	NA	TRBJ2-1	TRBV3-1
TGTGCCAGCACTGAATATGGACAGGGGTTTAACATTCAGTACTTC	CASTEYGQGFNIQYF	NA	TRBD1	TRBJ2-4	TRBV2
TGTGCCAGCAGCTTAGCGGCAGGGACTCAGCCCCAGCATTTT	CASSLAAGTQPQHF	many	NA	TRBJ1-5	TRBV7-9
TGTGCCAGTAGAATCGGGTATAGTTCCTACGAGCAGTACTTC	CASRIGYSSYEQYF	few	NA	TRBJ2-7	TRBV19
TGCGCCACCAGAGACCGAGCAACTAATGAAAAACTGTTTTTT	CATRDRATNEKLFF	NA	NA	TRBJ1-4	TRBV10-2
TGCGCCAGCAGGTTAAACCCACGGGTAGTTCCTAATGAAAAACTGTTTTTT	CASRLNPRVVPNEKLFF	few	NA	TRBJ1-4	TRBV5-1
TGTGCCAGCAGCTTAAGACAGGAGAACACCGGGGAGCTGTTTTTT	CASSLRQENTGELFF	few	NA	TRBJ2-2	TRBV7-8
TGTGCCAGCAGCCCGCGGGGAGTTTCCTCCTACAATGAGCAGTTCTTC	CASSPRGVSSYNEQFF	NA	NA	TRBJ2-1	TRBV5-6
TGTGCCAGCACTCTAGGTGGACCCAATCAGCCCCAGCATTTT	CASTLGGPNQPQHF	few	NA	TRBJ1-5	TRBV12-3/TRBV12-4
TGCGCCAGCAGCTGGACTAGCGACAGCTCCTACGAGCAGTACTTC	CASSWTSDSSYEQYF	NA	TRBD2	TRBJ2-7	TRBV5-1
TGTGCCAGCAGTTGGCAGGGCCCAACCCAAGCAGACTACAATGAGCAGTTCTTC	CASSWQGPTQADYNEQFF	few	NA	TRBJ2-1	TRBV25-1
TGTGCTAGTGGTTTGGGCCGTCTCGGGACCCAGTACTTC	CASGLGRLGTQYF	NA	NA	TRBJ2-5	TRBV12-5
TGTGCCACCAGCAGAACCGGACTAGCGGTTCTCTTC	CATSRTGLAVLF	few	TRBD2	TRBJ2-1	TRBV15
TGTGCCAGCAGTGAACCCTTGGGGGCTGGTGAAGCTTTCTTT	CASSEPLGAGEAFF	few	NA	TRBJ1-1	TRBV25-1
TGTGCCAGCAGTGTGACAGGTAACAATCAGCCCCAGCATTTT	CASSVTGNNQPQHF	many	NA	TRBJ1-5	TRBV25-1
TGCGCCAGCAGCCCCTGGGGGGGACTAGCAGAAGAGACCCAGTACTTC	CASSPWGGLAEETQYF	few	TRBD2	TRBJ2-5	TRBV5-1
TGTGCCAGCAGCTTGAAGGGTTTTGAGCAGTTCTTC	CASSLKGFEQFF	few	NA	TRBJ2-1	TRBV5-8
TGCGCCAGCAGCTTGACTAGCGGGAGTAAGTCCGGGGAGCTGTTTTTT	CASSLTSGSKSGELFF	few	TRBD2	TRBJ2-2	TRBV5-1
TGTGCCAGCGGAAGGCGGCCAGATACGCAGTATTTT	CASGRRPDTQYF	many	NA	TRBJ2-3	TRBV12-3/TRBV12-4
TGTGCCAGCAGCCAAGACTGGGGGAGGGCCGGCGGGGAGCTGTTTTTT	CASSQDWGRAGGELFF	NA	TRBD2	TRBJ2-2	TRBV4-2
TGTGCCAGCAGTTACTCGGTCGGGGGGCAGTCAGAGACCCAGTACTTC	CASSYSVGGQSETQYF	few	NA	TRBJ2-5	TRBV6-5
TGTGCCAGCAGTGGGACTAGCGACCTCGCGCAGTATTTT	CASSGTSDLAQYF	few	TRBD2	TRBJ2-3	TRBV2